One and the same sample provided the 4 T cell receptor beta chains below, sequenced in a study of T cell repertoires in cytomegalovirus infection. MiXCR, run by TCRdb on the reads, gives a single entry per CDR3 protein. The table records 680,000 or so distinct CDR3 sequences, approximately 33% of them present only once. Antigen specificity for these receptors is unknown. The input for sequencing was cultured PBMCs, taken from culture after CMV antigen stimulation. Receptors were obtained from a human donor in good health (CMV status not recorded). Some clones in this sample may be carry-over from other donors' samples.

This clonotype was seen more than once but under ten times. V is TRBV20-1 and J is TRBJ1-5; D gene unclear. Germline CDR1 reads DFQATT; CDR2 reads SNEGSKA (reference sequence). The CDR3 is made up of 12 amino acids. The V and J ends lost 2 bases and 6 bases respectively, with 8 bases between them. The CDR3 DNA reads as TGCAGTGCTAGAAGGTTGGGTCAGCCCCAGCATTTT. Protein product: CSARRLGQPQHF.

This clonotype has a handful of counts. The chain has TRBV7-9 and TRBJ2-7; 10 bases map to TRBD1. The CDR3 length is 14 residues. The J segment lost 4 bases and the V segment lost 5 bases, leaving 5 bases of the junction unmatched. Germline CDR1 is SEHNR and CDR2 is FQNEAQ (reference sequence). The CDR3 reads CASSPGQGDYEQYF. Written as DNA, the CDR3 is TGTGCCAGCAGCCCAGGACAGGGGGATTACGAGCAGTACTTC.

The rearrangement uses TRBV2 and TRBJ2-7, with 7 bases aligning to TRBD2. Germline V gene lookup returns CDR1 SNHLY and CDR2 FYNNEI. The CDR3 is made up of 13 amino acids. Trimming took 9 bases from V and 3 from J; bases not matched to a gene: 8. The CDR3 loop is CASTRDYLYEQYF. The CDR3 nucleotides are TGTGCCAGTACCCGGGACTACCTCTACGAGCAGTACTTC.

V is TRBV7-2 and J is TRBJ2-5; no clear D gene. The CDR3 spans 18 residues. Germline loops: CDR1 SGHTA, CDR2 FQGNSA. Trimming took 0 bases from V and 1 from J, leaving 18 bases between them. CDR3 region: CASSLAPLILSIQETQYF. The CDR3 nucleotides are TGTGCCAGCAGCTTAGCCCCTCTCATCCTTAGTATCCAAGAGACCCAGTACTTC.